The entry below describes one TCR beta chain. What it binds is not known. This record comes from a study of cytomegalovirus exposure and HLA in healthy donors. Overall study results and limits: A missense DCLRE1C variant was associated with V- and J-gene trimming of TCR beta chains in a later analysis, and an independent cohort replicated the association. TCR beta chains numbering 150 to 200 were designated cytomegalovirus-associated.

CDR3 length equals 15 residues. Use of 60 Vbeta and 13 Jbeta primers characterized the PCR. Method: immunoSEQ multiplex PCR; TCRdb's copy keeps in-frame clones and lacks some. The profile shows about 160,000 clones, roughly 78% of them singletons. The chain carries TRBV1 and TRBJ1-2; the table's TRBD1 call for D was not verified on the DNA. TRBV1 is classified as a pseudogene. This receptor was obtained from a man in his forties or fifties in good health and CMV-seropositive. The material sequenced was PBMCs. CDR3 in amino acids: CTSSQRGPLGYGYTF. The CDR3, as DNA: TGCACCAGCAGCCAAAGGGGCCCCCTTGGCTATGGCTACACCTTC.